This TCR beta chain was identified during a study of identical twins. One entry per CDR3 protein results from TCRdb running MiXCR on the 5' RACE reads. The data hold about 890,000 distinct CDR3 sequences, with over 9% observed a single time. Points from the study as a whole: Cross-sectional statistical analysis, not tracking of the same donors, underpinned the conclusions.

Worth noting for this clonotype: Antigen: not known.

The CDR3 has 12 residues. Between the trimmed V and J ends, which lost 5 bases and 10 bases, there was a span of 11 bases. In germline, CDR1 is SGHAT, CDR2 FQNNGV. The same sample was also studied in work on yellow fever vaccine responses in identical twins.

The sequence was collected from a woman aged 18 to 35 in good health. Source material: PBMCs. The chain uses TRBV11-2 and TRBJ2-2; D gene ambiguous. The CDR3 bases are TGTGCCAGCAGCCCAACCCCGGAGGAGCTGTTTTTT. As protein: CASSPTPEELFF.